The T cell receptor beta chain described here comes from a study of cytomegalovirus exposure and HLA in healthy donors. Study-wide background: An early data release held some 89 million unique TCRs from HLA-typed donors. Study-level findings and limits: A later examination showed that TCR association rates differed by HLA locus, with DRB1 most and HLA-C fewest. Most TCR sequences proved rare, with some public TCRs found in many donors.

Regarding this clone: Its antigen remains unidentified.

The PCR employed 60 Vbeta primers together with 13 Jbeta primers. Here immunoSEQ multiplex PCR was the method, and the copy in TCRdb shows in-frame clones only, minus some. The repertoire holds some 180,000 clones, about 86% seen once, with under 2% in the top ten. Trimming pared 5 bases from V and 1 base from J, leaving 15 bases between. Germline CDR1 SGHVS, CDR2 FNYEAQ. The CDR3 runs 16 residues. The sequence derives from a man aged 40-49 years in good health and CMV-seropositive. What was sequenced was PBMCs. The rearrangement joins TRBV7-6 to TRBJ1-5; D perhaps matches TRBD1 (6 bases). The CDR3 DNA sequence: TGTGCCAGCAGCCCAGTTACAGGGACCAGCAATCAGCCCCAGCATTTT. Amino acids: CASSPVTGTSNQPQHF.